This TCR beta chain was recovered during a study of blood T cell repertoires in COVID-19 (dated by TCRdb to about 2020). About the study as a whole: The collaborator samples originated in the United States, Italy and Spain and spanned the acute and convalescent phases of COVID-19. The dataset comprised deeply sampled blood TCRbeta repertoires from subjects exposed to, actively infected with, or recovered from COVID-19. A freely available public database, intended as a resource for researchers studying the immune response to SARS-CoV-2, is where the repertoires were released. Where available, HLA class I and class II types were taken from metadata supplied by the sample provider and were not determined by assay-based typing. The sample metadata nearly always contained a de-identified subject ID, COVID-19 status, age in years and sex. The samples were drawn from the first 160 participants of the ongoing ImmuneRACE study and from some 1,300 subjects provided by 6 global collaborators. The prospective study material was composed of cDNA or gDNA derived from T cells, B-cell-depleted T cells, or PBMCs.

Participants in the prospective study were aged roughly 18 to 89 years, lived in approximately 26 United States geographic areas, and enrolled through a virtual design. Cohort assignment in the prospective study relied on participant-reported clinical history from a screening survey and a study questionnaire. Recovered participants in ImmuneRACE Cohort 3 were defined by two consecutive negative NP/OP PCR tests, clearance by a healthcare professional, or resolution of symptoms. Mobile phlebotomists in the prospective study collected whole blood, serum and a nasopharyngeal or oropharyngeal swab from every participant. Participants in the prospective study had the option to provide additional blood draws and questionnaires over an approximately 2-month period. Prospective study blood samples were shipped either frozen or at room temperature before DNA extraction. Points on this clone: The clone's antigen remains unknown. Base qualities were left out, and no much larger clone turns up one base away.

The study at large found these results: The quantity of clinical and demographic metadata differed by source and by participant and was supplied without curation.

From cysteine to phenylalanine, the CDR3 is 15 amino acids long. The entry retains the CDR3 DNA only, 45 bases that are in frame from base 1. V and J lose 4 bases and 7 bases, and a span of 19 bases separates them. Per the germline V gene, MDHEN is the CDR1 and SYDVKM is the CDR2. The immunoSEQ Assay, a bias-controlled multiplex PCR, was used to amplify TCRbeta CDR3 regions from genomic DNA. As for the original processing: The number of nucleated cells in each sample was estimated from the amplification of reference gene primers within the assay. To quantify the absolute abundance of each unique TCRbeta CDR3 rearrangement, sequence reads were collapsed and filtered. For each sample, productive Simpson clonality was calculated by taking the square root of Simpson's diversity index across productive rearrangements. Here the immuneACCESS table is served through TCRdb, limited to in-frame sequences with V and J called. Missing clones are a known gap in these copies; in checked studies unresolved V genes cover under half, and the rest lacks a known reason. D and trimming were read from the DNA, whereas the V and J calls and clone size are those reported in that table. Recorded for this sample are around 46,000 clones; approximately 90% of them occurred a single time. The ten largest clones capture 3% to 3.5% of the sample.

Recombination joined TRBV28 with TRBJ1-2; TRBD1 is a possible D gene, resting on 6 matching bases. The clonotype comes from a woman in her fifties or sixties who had recovered from COVID-19. Sequencing used PBMCs or T cells enriched from blood (not recorded which). The CDR3 is CASSSPRGAFTGYTF. The DNA reads as follows: TGTGCCAGCAGTTCCCCACGGGGGGCTTTCACTGGCTACACCTTC.